This is a list of T cell receptor beta chains from one sample in a study of CD8+ T cells in alopecia areata. Libraries were prepared by immunoSEQ multiplex PCR; TCRdb keeps only in-frame clonotypes and omits some of them. The table shows approximately 170,000 clones, with around 56% occurring only once. The material was CD4+ T cells sorted from blood, obtained at week 4, from a patient treated with tofacitinib. These receptors were collected from a human donor with alopecia areata. CDR3s include the opening cysteine and the closing phenylalanine or tryptophan. The D gene is left open where the match is weak. The size field is filled for only some rows; it gives once, few, many or a size class.

abundance | j_gene | d_gene | v_gene | CDR3aa | CDR3nt
once | TRBJ2-7 | NA | TRBV11-2 | CASSLRGAGGGYEQYF | TGTGCCAGCAGCTTAAGGGGGGCGGGTGGAGGTTACGAGCAGTACTTC
NA | TRBJ1-1 | NA | TRBV5-1 | CASSTGTKNTEAFF | TGCGCCAGCAGCACCGGGACAAAGAACACTGAAGCTTTCTTT
NA | TRBJ2-7 | NA | TRBV5-1 | CASSLGDSPANEQYF | TGCGCCAGCAGCTTGGGGGACTCCCCTGCCAACGAGCAGTACTTC
few | TRBJ2-5 | NA | TRBV28 | CASSRAGGPSGTQYF | TGTGCCAGCTCGAGGGCGGGCGGTCCATCGGGGACCCAGTACTTC
few | TRBJ2-5 | NA | TRBV11-2 | CASSFTTGQETQYF | TGTGCCAGCAGCTTCACGACAGGACAAGAGACCCAGTACTTC
NA | TRBJ2-3 | NA | TRBV29-1 | CSVARGSITDTQYF | TGCAGCGTTGCCCGGGGTTCTATCACAGATACGCAGTATTTT
NA | TRBJ1-2 | NA | TRBV18 | CASSNELANGYTF | TGTGCCAGCTCAAATGAACTGGCAAATGGCTACACCTTC
NA | TRBJ2-2 | TRBD2 | TRBV5-1 | CASSPGLAGDFSGELFF | TGCGCCAGCAGCCCAGGACTAGCGGGAGACTTCTCCGGGGAGCTGTTTTTT
NA | TRBJ2-7 | NA | TRBV5-1 | CASSLYSSYEQYF | TGCGCCAGCAGCTTGTACAGCTCCTACGAGCAGTACTTC
NA | TRBJ1-4 | NA | TRBV30 | CAWSLSRGYEKLFF | TGTGCCTGGAGTCTGAGCAGGGGCTATGAAAAACTGTTTTTT
few | TRBJ2-5 | NA | TRBV4-1 | CASRREGETQYF | TGCGCCAGCAGACGGGAAGGAGAGACCCAGTACTTC
NA | TRBJ1-2 | NA | TRBV30 | CAWSDSARWGYTF | TGTGCCTGGAGTGACTCCGCCCGATGGGGCTACACCTTC
NA | TRBJ2-5 | NA | TRBV4-2 | CASSQYFAGLQETQYF | TGTGCCAGCAGCCAATACTTTGCGGGGCTACAAGAGACCCAGTACTTC
NA | TRBJ2-3 | NA | TRBV7-2 | CASRRGLPTQYF | TGTGCCAGCAGGCGAGGACTGCCCACGCAGTATTTT
few | TRBJ2-5 | TRBD2 | TRBV4-3 | CASSRGTTGVETQYF | TGCGCCAGCAGCAGAGGGACTACTGGGGTAGAGACCCAGTACTTC
NA | TRBJ2-7 | TRBD1 | TRBV5-5 | CASTRWDSYEQYF | TGTGCCAGCACCCGGTGGGACAGCTACGAGCAGTACTTC
NA | TRBJ2-7 | TRBD1 | TRBV29-1 | CSVLQGASYEQYF | TGCAGCGTTCTACAGGGGGCATCCTACGAGCAGTACTTC
NA | TRBJ2-7 | TRBD1 | TRBV7-9 | CASSPGQDLYEQYF | TGTGCCAGCAGCCCAGGACAGGATCTCTACGAGCAGTACTTC
few | TRBJ1-3 | NA | TRBV9 | CASSAAGSSGNTIYF | TGTGCCAGCAGCGCCGCAGGGAGCTCTGGAAACACCATATATTTT
NA | TRBJ2-2 | TRBD2 | TRBV18 | CASSLGLAGSGELFF | TGTGCCAGCTCACTGGGACTAGCGGGATCCGGGGAGCTGTTTTTT
NA | TRBJ1-2 | TRBD1 | TRBV7-8 | CASSLAGQRYGYTF | TGTGCCAGCAGCTTAGCGGGACAGAGGTATGGCTACACCTTC
NA | TRBJ1-4 | NA | TRBV9 | CASSARFFSNEKLFF | TGTGCCAGCAGCGCCAGATTTTTCTCTAATGAAAAACTGTTTTTT
NA | TRBJ2-1 | TRBD2 | TRBV28 | CASVPLAGVSYNEQFF | TGTGCCAGCGTTCCCCTAGCGGGGGTCTCCTACAATGAGCAGTTCTTC